A selection of T cell receptor beta chains follows, all from one sample in a study of cytomegalovirus exposure and HLA in healthy donors. Profiled with immunoSEQ multiplex PCR; TCRdb holds only in-frame clones, not every one. This sample has 100,000 to 150,000 clones; roughly 66% occur once, and the top ten carry about 4.9%. Material: PBMCs. The source is a man aged 60-69 years in good health and CMV-seropositive. Each CDR3 is given with its conserved first and last residue. A D gene is named only where the DNA matches it firmly. Size values are once, few and many counts, or a class for expanded clones, and some rows have none.

16	TRBV7-2	TRBJ1-5	NA	NA	CASSLDGSGGHQPQHF	TGTGCCAGCAGCTTAGATGGGTCGGGAGGGCATCAGCCCCAGCATTTT
12	TRBV15	TRBJ2-7	TRBD2	NA	CATSRVGREQYF	TGTGCCACCAGCAGAGTCGGGAGGGAGCAGTACTTC
18	TRBV10-3	TRBJ1-4	NA	NA	CAISATGSRGATNEKLFF	TGTGCCATCAGTGCTACAGGGTCCCGGGGGGCAACTAATGAAAAACTGTTTTTT
14	TRBV25-1	TRBJ2-7	TRBD2	few	CASSEFSGRDEQYF	TGTGCCAGCAGTGAATTTTCAGGGAGGGACGAGCAGTACTTC
14	TRBV4-2	TRBJ2-2	NA	few	CASSQAPGTGELFF	TGTGCCAGCAGCCAAGCTCCGGGTACCGGGGAGCTGTTTTTT
15	TRBV6-1	TRBJ2-2	TRBD1	once	CASRTGTGGAGELFF	TGTGCCAGCAGGACCGGGACAGGGGGCGCCGGGGAGCTGTTTTTT
16	TRBV18	TRBJ1-3	NA	NA	CASSPRAGEGGNTIYF	TGTGCCAGCTCACCACGGGCAGGGGAAGGTGGAAACACCATATATTTT
14	TRBV10-3	TRBJ2-1	TRBD1	NA	CAITEGQGYNEQFF	TGTGCCATCACCGAGGGACAGGGGTACAATGAGCAGTTCTTC
14	TRBV5-1	TRBJ2-5	NA	NA	CASNDRRNQETQYF	TGCGCCAGCAACGACAGGCGAAACCAAGAGACCCAGTACTTC
13	TRBV30	TRBJ2-7	NA	once	CAWSADRTGEQYF	TGTGCCTGGAGTGCCGACAGGACTGGAGAGCAGTACTTC
16	TRBV6-5	TRBJ2-2	TRBD1	NA	CASSYSTGEFAGELFF	TGTGCCAGCAGTTATTCGACAGGGGAGTTCGCCGGGGAGCTGTTTTTT
15	TRBV5-1	TRBJ2-2	NA	once	CASSREGVNTGELFF	TGCGCCAGCTCAAGGGAGGGGGTGAACACCGGGGAGCTGTTTTTT
19	TRBV5-6	TRBJ1-4	NA	many	CASSLGPIMTGATNEKLFF	TGTGCCAGCAGCTTGGGCCCGATAATGACAGGCGCAACTAATGAAAAACTGTTTTTT
14	TRBV30	TRBJ2-1	NA	NA	CAWSRLLLDNEQFF	TGTGCCTGGAGTCGACTCCTGTTGGACAATGAGCAGTTCTTC
15	TRBV5-1	TRBJ2-5	NA	NA	CASSLRPGFQETQYF	TGCGCCAGCAGCTTGCGACCGGGATTCCAAGAGACCCAGTACTTC
14	TRBV5-4	TRBJ2-3	TRBD2	NA	CASSSKRGEDTQYF	TGTGCCAGCAGCTCCAAGCGGGGGGAGGATACGCAGTATTTT
11	TRBV28	TRBJ1-2	NA	NA	CASGGDYGYTF	TGTGCCAGTGGGGGGGACTATGGCTACACCTTC
13	TRBV5-5	TRBJ2-1	NA	once	CAGRVPGRNEQFF	TGTGCCGGTCGGGTCCCAGGGCGCAATGAGCAGTTCTTC
18	TRBV25-1	TRBJ2-1	TRBD2	NA	CASSPVRGGGAIYNEQFF	TGTGCCAGCTCCCCCGTCCGTGGCGGGGGAGCTATTTACAATGAGCAGTTCTTC
16	TRBV7-2	TRBJ1-4	NA	NA	CASSPTAAATNEKLFF	TGTGCCAGCAGCCCCACCGCGGCAGCAACTAATGAAAAACTGTTTTTT
15	TRBV4-2	TRBJ2-5	TRBD2	NA	CASSQVGEGGKTQYF	TGTGCCAGCAGCCAAGTTGGGGAGGGTGGGAAGACCCAGTACTTC
17	TRBV10-3	TRBJ2-5	TRBD2	once	CAISGVAGGPDQETQYF	TGTGCCATCAGCGGGGTAGCGGGGGGGCCGGACCAAGAGACCCAGTACTTC
14	TRBV7-2	TRBJ2-7	NA	NA	CASSVRHAAYEQYF	TGTGCCAGCAGCGTCAGACATGCCGCCTACGAGCAGTACTTC
13	TRBV28	TRBJ1-1	NA	NA	CASNSQGIAEAFF	TGTGCCAGCAATTCACAGGGTATCGCTGAAGCTTTCTTT
13	TRBV28	TRBJ2-5	NA	NA	CASKLQGRETQYF	TGTGCCAGCAAACTACAGGGAAGAGAGACCCAGTACTTC
15	TRBV10-1	TRBJ1-1	NA	NA	CASSRSAASNTEAFF	TGCGCCAGCAGTCGGTCAGCGGCTTCAAACACTGAAGCTTTCTTT
12	TRBV11-1	TRBJ1-4	NA	few	CASSRKGGKLFF	TGTGCCAGCAGCCGAAAGGGAGGAAAACTGTTTTTT
17	TRBV5-1	TRBJ2-5	TRBD2	NA	CASSLTSGGVILETQYF	TGCGCCAGCAGCTTAACTAGCGGGGGGGTAATTTTAGAGACCCAGTACTTC
14	TRBV13	TRBJ1-5	TRBD1	NA	CASSLRGGRQPQHF	TGTGCCAGCAGCTTACGAGGGGGCCGACAGCCCCAGCATTTT
15	TRBV30	TRBJ2-7	TRBD1	NA	CAWRPGTGMIYEQYF	TGTGCCTGGCGACCTGGGACAGGGATGATCTACGAGCAGTACTTC
13	TRBV11-2	TRBJ2-7	NA	NA	CASSLPLIYEQYF	TGTGCCAGCAGCTTACCCCTTATCTACGAGCAGTACTTC
15	TRBV2	TRBJ2-3	NA	NA	CASSDPGTRTDTQYF	TGTGCCAGCAGTGACCCCGGGACAAGAACAGATACGCAGTATTTT
17	TRBV11-2	TRBJ1-2	NA	once	CASSLDLAQGHNYGYTF	TGTGCCAGCAGCTTAGATCTAGCACAGGGACACAACTATGGCTACACCTTC
13	TRBV7-9	TRBJ1-1	NA	few	CASSVTGNTEAFF	TGTGCCAGCAGCGTGACAGGTAACACTGAAGCTTTCTTT
14	TRBV21-1	TRBJ1-5	NA	NA	CASSKIADNQPQHF	TGTGCCAGCAGCAAAATTGCAGACAATCAGCCCCAGCATTTT
17	TRBV13	TRBJ2-7	NA	NA	CASSLVTGRFSSYEQYF	TGTGCCAGCAGCTTAGTGACAGGGAGGTTTAGCTCCTACGAGCAGTACTTC
13	TRBV2	TRBJ1-5	NA	NA	CASKGQSNQPQHF	TGTGCCAGCAAAGGACAGAGCAATCAGCCCCAGCATTTT
13	TRBV7-2	TRBJ1-2	TRBD1	once	CASSWDRRNGYTF	TGTGCCAGCAGCTGGGACAGGCGAAATGGCTACACCTTC
15	TRBV4-2	TRBJ1-1	NA	NA	CASSPKGVGANEAFF	TGTGCCAGCAGCCCGAAGGGGGTGGGGGCCAATGAAGCTTTCTTT
16	TRBV5-1	TRBJ2-3	TRBD1	once	CASSLGGGNVADTQYF	TGCGCCAGCAGCTTAGGGGGCGGTAACGTAGCAGATACGCAGTATTTT
13	TRBV28	TRBJ2-7	NA	once	CASQGPPSYEQYF	TGTGCCAGCCAGGGTCCCCCCTCCTACGAGCAGTACTTC
15	TRBV15	TRBJ2-5	TRBD1	NA	CATSRAGRGRETQYF	TGTGCCACCAGCAGAGCGGGAAGGGGGCGGGAGACCCAGTACTTC
18	TRBV27	TRBJ2-3	TRBD2	NA	CASRKPGLAGPGGDTQYF	TGTGCCAGCAGAAAGCCGGGACTAGCGGGGCCCGGGGGGGATACGCAGTATTTT
14	TRBV27	TRBJ2-2	NA	NA	CASTLTGDTGELFF	TGTGCCAGCACTCTGACCGGGGATACCGGGGAGCTGTTTTTT
15	TRBV27	TRBJ2-1	TRBD2	NA	CASSSSAGGRREQFF	TGTGCCAGCAGTAGTAGTGCGGGGGGACGACGGGAGCAGTTCTTC
14	TRBV2	TRBJ1-5	TRBD1	NA	CASTLRQGGQPQHF	TGTGCCAGCACCCTTAGACAGGGAGGCCAGCCCCAGCATTTT
15	TRBV7-8	TRBJ1-2	NA	NA	CASSAHSTGSYGYTF	TGTGCCAGCAGCGCCCATTCAACTGGGAGCTATGGCTACACCTTC
16	TRBV7-7	TRBJ2-5	NA	NA	CASSLIGQGGEETQYF	TGTGCTAGCAGCTTAATTGGACAGGGAGGGGAAGAGACCCAGTACTTC
15	TRBV5-6	TRBJ1-6	NA	NA	CASSNGLAGNSPLHF	TGTGCCAGCAGCAACGGACTTGCGGGAAATTCACCCCTCCACTTT
14	TRBV4-1	TRBJ1-1	NA	NA	CASHGPLRNTEAFF	TGCGCCAGCCATGGCCCGTTAAGGAACACTGAAGCTTTCTTT
12	TRBV18	TRBJ2-7	NA	few	CASSPGGDEQYF	TGTGCCAGCTCACCAGGCGGGGACGAGCAGTACTTC
16	TRBV5-5	TRBJ1-3	NA	NA	CASSLLRGRSGNTIYF	TGTGCCAGCAGCTTGCTTCGAGGGCGCTCTGGAAACACCATATATTTT
17	TRBV10-3	TRBJ2-3	TRBD1	NA	CAISESSTGGSTDTQYF	TGTGCCATCAGTGAGTCCTCGACAGGGGGGAGCACAGATACGCAGTATTTT
14	TRBV4-1	TRBJ2-5	NA	NA	CASSQDPTVETQYF	TGCGCCAGCAGCCAAGATCCGACAGTAGAGACCCAGTACTTC